A selection of T cell receptor beta chains follows, all from one sample in a study of T cells after yellow fever vaccination. TCRdb reprocessed the 5' RACE reads via MiXCR and lists one record per CDR3 protein. The table lists roughly 340,000 distinct CDR3 sequences, 3% to 4.5% of them singletons. The specimen comprised PBMCs, sampled 5 days after the yellow fever booster vaccination. These receptors came from a man aged 18 to 30 who received the YFV17D yellow fever vaccine. Each CDR3 is given with its conserved first and last residue. The D gene is left open where the match is weak. Size is omitted from some rows. Given values are once, few, many or a class for expanded clones.

J	size	V	D	DNA	CDR3
TRBJ2-5	few	TRBV20-1	-	TGCAGTGCTAGAGTTCGCGGGGGCGGGGAGACCCAGTACTTC	CSARVRGGGETQYF
TRBJ1-1	few	TRBV12-3/TRBV12-4	-	TGTGCCAGCAGTCAGGGGACCTTGAACACTGAAGCTTTCTTT	CASSQGTLNTEAFF
TRBJ2-3	few	TRBV6-2/TRBV6-3	-	TGTGCCAGCAGATACCCTGGATACACAGATACGCAGTATTTT	CASRYPGYTDTQYF
TRBJ1-4	-	TRBV18	-	TGTGCCAGCTCACCACGGACGCCCTATGGTGAAAAACTGTTTTTT	CASSPRTPYGEKLFF
TRBJ2-1	few	TRBV11-3	TRBD1	TGTGCCAGCAGCCCGGGACAGCGCCTACTTGATGAGCAGTTCTTC	CASSPGQRLLDEQFF
TRBJ1-6	few	TRBV5-1	TRBD1	TGCGCCAGCAGCTTGGGACAGGGAACTAATTCACCCCTCCACTTT	CASSLGQGTNSPLHF
TRBJ2-2	-	TRBV20-1	-	TGCAGTGCTACTACAGCAAACACCGGGGAGCTGTTTTTT	CSATTANTGELFF
TRBJ2-1	many	TRBV7-9	TRBD2	TGTGCCAGCAGCTTATTGAGCGGGGGGGGTGAGCAGTTCTTC	CASSLLSGGGEQFF
TRBJ1-3	few	TRBV10-3	TRBD1	TGTGCCATCAGGGGGACAGACGGAAACACCATATATTTT	CAIRGTDGNTIYF
TRBJ2-5	-	TRBV5-5	-	TGTGCCAGCAGCTTGGTGGACAACCTCCTCCAAGAGACCCAGTACTTC	CASSLVDNLLQETQYF
TRBJ2-1	many	TRBV20-1	-	TGCAGTACCGACCGGGGGAATGACTACAATGAGCAGTTCTTC	CSTDRGNDYNEQFF
TRBJ1-1	-	TRBV6-1	-	TGTGCCAGCAGTGAACGAGGAGGGCCGAACACTGAAGCTTTCTTT	CASSERGGPNTEAFF
TRBJ1-1	-	TRBV5-1	TRBD1	TGCGCCAGCAGCTTAGACAGGGGTGAAGCTTTCTTT	CASSLDRGEAFF
TRBJ1-3	few	TRBV3-1	-	TGTGCCAGCAGCCAGCGGAGCTCTGGAAACACCATATATTTT	CASSQRSSGNTIYF
TRBJ2-7	few	TRBV20-1	TRBD2	TGCAGTGCTGCCCCTAGCGGAGGTGACTCCTACGAGCAGTACTTC	CSAAPSGGDSYEQYF
TRBJ1-2	many	TRBV11-2	-	TGTGCCAGCAGCTTATCCTTTAATGGCTACACCTTC	CASSLSFNGYTF
TRBJ2-5	few	TRBV18	-	TGTGCCAGCTCACCGCGGGACGAGTACCAAGAGACCCAGTACTTC	CASSPRDEYQETQYF
TRBJ2-7	once	TRBV5-1	-	TGCGCCAGCAGAAGGGTGCGGGACACTAGAACCGGCGAGCAGTACTTC	CASRRVRDTRTGEQYF
TRBJ2-2	few	TRBV7-6	-	TGTGCCAGCAGCTTAATTGGGGACACCGGGGAGCTGTTTTTT	CASSLIGDTGELFF
TRBJ2-1	many	TRBV4-1	-	TGCGCCAGCAGCCAAGATCTCAGGGGAAATGAGCAGTTCTTC	CASSQDLRGNEQFF
TRBJ2-3	-	TRBV10-3	TRBD1	TGTGCATCCGGGGCCGGACAGGGGAAAATCACAGATACGCAGTATTTT	CASGAGQGKITDTQYF
TRBJ2-3	many	TRBV6-5	-	TGTGCCAGCAGCCTCGTGGGACGGTTTAGCACAGATACGCAGTATTTT	CASSLVGRFSTDTQYF
TRBJ1-1	few	TRBV10-3	-	TGTGCCATCAGTGAGTCACGGAGGTTCACTGAAGCTTTT	CAISESRRFTEAF
TRBJ1-3	many	TRBV7-9	TRBD1	TGTGCCAGCAGCCTGACAGGGGGCACTGGAAACACCATATATTTT	CASSLTGGTGNTIYF
TRBJ1-2	few	TRBV11-2	-	TGTGCCAGCACAACAGGGCCCTTCAACTATGGCTACACCTTC	CASTTGPFNYGYTF
TRBJ2-1	many	TRBV7-2	-	TGTGCCAGCAGCACCGACCGGGTCCCAGGCCATGAGCAGTTCTTC	CASSTDRVPGHEQFF
TRBJ1-4	many	TRBV18	-	TGTGCCAGCTCCCTCTACGCAACTAATGAAAAACTGTTTTTT	CASSLYATNEKLFF
TRBJ1-1	few	TRBV6-5	-	TGTGCCAGCAGTTACGGGGCAGGGTACACTGAAGCTTTCTTT	CASSYGAGYTEAFF
TRBJ2-1	many	TRBV5-1	-	TGCGCCAGCAGCGGGGTGGATTTGGGTGAGCAGTTCTTC	CASSGVDLGEQFF
TRBJ2-3	many	TRBV5-1	-	TGCGCCAGCAGCCACGGGCTAGCGTTGACAGATACGCAGTATTTT	CASSHGLALTDTQYF
TRBJ1-5	many	TRBV5-1	-	TGCGCCAGCAGCTTGGGGACACGGGATCAGCCCCAGCATTTT	CASSLGTRDQPQHF
TRBJ1-1	-	TRBV10-3	-	TGTGCCATCAGGTCCCAGGGCGAAGCTTTCTTT	CAIRSQGEAFF
TRBJ2-5	-	TRBV7-8	-	TGTGCCAGCAGCCCTCAAGCCGGGAACCAAGAGACCCAGTACTTC	CASSPQAGNQETQYF
TRBJ2-5	many	TRBV13	TRBD2	TGTGCCAGCAGCTTAGGCCTAGCGGGGGGGCTCGAGACCCAGTACTTC	CASSLGLAGGLETQYF
TRBJ1-2	-	TRBV12-3/TRBV12-4	-	TGTGCCAGCAGTCCTAGGACAGAAACCTATGGCTACACCTTC	CASSPRTETYGYTF
TRBJ2-5	many	TRBV20-1	TRBD2	TGCAGTGCTACCGGACTAGCGGAGAACCAAGAGACCCAGTACTTC	CSATGLAENQETQYF
TRBJ2-5	few	TRBV15	-	TGTGCCACCAGCAGAGATGCCGGGGTGGAGACCCAGTACTTC	CATSRDAGVETQYF
TRBJ2-3	few	TRBV7-2	TRBD2	TGTGCCAGCAGCCACGTGAGCGGGAGTCCCAAACTCACAGATACGCAGTATTTT	CASSHVSGSPKLTDTQYF
TRBJ2-2	-	TRBV12-3/TRBV12-4	-	TGTGCCAGCAGTTTATCTTCCTGGAACACCGGGGAGCTGTTTTTT	CASSLSSWNTGELFF
TRBJ2-1	few	TRBV7-2	TRBD1	TGTGCCAGCAGCTACCCATCGACAGGGCCCTCCTACAATGAGCAGTTCTTC	CASSYPSTGPSYNEQFF
TRBJ2-3	many	TRBV5-4	TRBD2	TGTGCCAGCAGCTCCGGGACTAGCGGGGGTAGCACAGATACGCAGTATTTT	CASSSGTSGGSTDTQYF